The 16 T cell receptor beta chains given below trace back to one sample, sequenced in a study of shared clonotypes between healthy human individuals. Produced via immunoSEQ multiplex PCR; TCRdb's table is partial and in-frame only. This table holds millions of clones, over 85% found once. What was sequenced was naive CD4+ T cells sorted from blood. Subset here: CD45RA+ positively selected. The origin of the receptors is a man between 18 and 35 years old in good health.

J is TRBJ2-7 and V is TRBV12-2; the table names TRBD2, a call not compared with the DNA. TRBV12-2 is described as a pseudogene. This CDR3 contains 22 residues. The CDR3 nucleotides are TGTGCAAGCCGCAAGGTGGTATTGCCGGGGACTAAGGGCTCGGAGGCTTCCTACGAGCAGTACTTC. As protein: CASRKVVLPGTKGSEASYEQYF.

The V call is TRBV9, the J call TRBJ1-3, with TRBD1 matching over 7 bases. The CDR3 has 15 amino acids. CDR1 is SGDLS, CDR2 YYNGEE, per germline. V was pared by 3 bases and J by 2 bases, with 5 bases of the junction left unmatched. The CDR3 DNA sequence: TGTGCCAGCAGCGCAACCGGGACAGCTGGAAACACCATATATTTT. It translates to CASSATGTAGNTIYF.

The chain carries TRBV10-2 and TRBJ1-5, with D perhaps TRBD1 (5 bases). The CDR3 covers 16 residues. V was clipped by 8 bases and J by 4 bases, with 21 bases between them. Germline loops: CDR1 WSHSY, CDR2 SAAADI. CDR3 bases: TGCGCCAGCGGAACCGACCTTGACAGCTTTAATCAGCCCCAGCATTTT. Translating gives CASGTDLDSFNQPQHF.

Of note for this clone: Within the sample, other DNA sequences also encode this same CDR3. CDR3 amino acids: CASTLSGANVLTF. DNA of the CDR3: TGTGCCAGTACTTTGTCTGGGGCCAACGTCCTGACTTTC. The chain uses TRBV19 and TRBJ2-6, with D unclear. The CDR3 contains 13 residues. CDR1 and CDR2 (germline): LNHDA, SQIVND (reference sequence). With 7 bases removed from V and 1 base from J, the gap between germline ends came to 5 bases.

The rearrangement uses TRBV10-3 and TRBJ2-7, with 7 positions matching TRBD1. J gave up 6 bases and V 8 bases, and 13 bases lay outside the gene matches. The CDR3 is 14 residues long. CDR1 ENHRY and CDR2 SYGVKD come from the germline V gene. The CDR3 region has the DNA TGTGCCATCTCCCCGACAGGGACCCATTCCGAGCAGTACTTC. Translated: CAISPTGTHSEQYF.

The V gene is TRBV2, the J gene TRBJ1-3; the D is unclear. V was pared by 4 bases and J by 1 base, with 14 bases between. The CDR3 is made up of 16 amino acids. In germline, CDR1 is SNHLY, CDR2 FYNNEI. The CDR3 nucleotides are TGTGCCAGCAGTGGGGAGAACCGTCCATCTGGAAACACCATATATTTT. Translation: CASSGENRPSGNTIYF. Full variable domain (missing parts from reference TRBV2 and TRBJ1-3): EPEVTQTPSHQVTQMGQEVILRCVPISNHLYFYWYRQILGQKVEFLVSFYNNEISEKSEIFDDQFSVERPDGSNFTLKIRSTKLEDSAMYFCASSGENRPSGNTIYFGEGSWLTVV.

The chain employs TRBV9 and TRBJ1-3; the D is unclear. The CDR3 is 15 amino acids. Trimming pared 0 bases from V and 5 bases from J, leaving 12 bases between. Germline V CDR1 and CDR2: SGDLS, YYNGEE. CDR3 sequence: CASSVDPRERNTIYF. The CDR3 DNA sequence: TGTGCCAGCAGCGTAGATCCCCGGGAGCGAAACACCATATATTTT.

Note on this clone: Other nucleotide sequences from this sample produce the same CDR3. This sequence joins TRBV5-4 and TRBJ2-5; D might be TRBD2 (6 bases). The germline CDR1 and CDR2 sequences are SGHNT and YYREEE (reference sequence). The CDR3 runs 14 residues. Trimming removed 4 bases from V and 1 base from J, with 11 bases in between. The CDR3 DNA reads TGTGCCAGCAGCCCGGGACTGACCCAAGAGACCCAGTACTTC. Translation gives CASSPGLTQETQYF. The full variable domain, in which reference TRBV5-4 and TRBJ2-5 provide the parts outside the CDR3, is ETGVTQSPTHLIKTRGQQVTLRCSSQSGHNTVSWYQQALGQGPQFIFQYYREEENGRGNFPPRFSGLQFPNYSSELNVNALELDDSALYLCASSPGLTQETQYFGPGTRLLVL.

The chain links TRBV30 to TRBJ2-7; either TRBD1 or TRBD2 may fit D (5 bases each). Trimming removed 4 bases from V and 3 bases from J, with 19 bases in between. The CDR3 spans 15 residues. Germline-derived CDR1 and CDR2 are GTSNPN and SVGIG (reference sequence). The CDR3 reads CAWTASPGGLYEQYF. CDR3 sequence (DNA): TGTGCCTGGACCGCCTCTCCTGGGGGTCTCTACGAGCAGTACTTC.

DNA of the CDR3: TGTGCCAGCAGTCGTCGCACCCCACAAGAGACCCAGTACTTC. This codes for CASSRRTPQETQYF. The rearrangement joins TRBV27 to TRBJ2-5; D not certain. CDR1 is MNHEY and CDR2 is SMNVEV in the germline V gene (reference sequence). Trimming cost V 5 bases and J 2 bases, with 12 bases left between them. The CDR3 spans 14 residues.

The chain is built from TRBV5-1 and TRBJ2-7, with 9 bases that match TRBD1. Germline V gives CDR1 SGHRS, CDR2 YFSETQ. The V segment lost 7 bases and the J segment 3 bases; nucleotides outside the gene matches: 2. The CDR3 is 12 amino acids. Here the CDR3 reads CASGQGFYEQYF. CDR3 DNA sequence: TGCGCCAGCGGACAGGGGTTCTACGAGCAGTACTTC.

V is TRBV28 and J is TRBJ1-6, with a tentative D call TRBD1 (5 bases). The V gene's germline CDR1 is MDHEN and CDR2 SYDVKM. Trimming took off 6 bases at V and 6 bases at J, with 18 bases between the two ends. CDR3 length: 16 residues. CDR3 loop: CASRGDGRRSNSPLHF. The CDR3 region has the DNA TGTGCCAGCAGGGGGGACGGACGCAGGAGTAATTCACCCCTCCACTTT.

This clone was recorded only once. This chain uses TRBV6-5 with TRBJ2-7, with 8 bases lining up with TRBD1. The CDR3 is made up of 15 amino acids. Germline V CDR1 and CDR2: MNHEY, SVGAGI. Losses at the gene ends were 6 bases for V and 5 bases for J; bases not matched to a gene: 12. The chain's CDR3 is CASRDARQGANEQYF. CDR3 DNA sequence: TGTGCCAGCAGGGACGCCCGGCAGGGGGCCAACGAGCAGTACTTC.

In this sample, this clone turned up once. The rearrangement uses TRBV7-9 and TRBJ2-5, with a possible D match to TRBD1 (7 bases). The CDR3 has 15 amino acids. Deletions cut 4 bases from V and 10 bases from J, with 22 bases between. From germline, CDR1 is SEHNR and CDR2 FQNEAQ (reference sequence). The DNA of the CDR3 is TGTGCCAGCAGCTCGGGACAGATTAAAGGGACTCGCCAGTACTTC. It codes for CASSSGQIKGTRQYF.

Only one count was recorded for this clone. V gene TRBV10-3 combines with J gene TRBJ1-1; D remains unclear. Germline V gene sequence: CDR1 ENHRY, CDR2 SYGVKD. V was cut by 10 bases and J by 2 bases, with 14 bases left in between. The CDR3 extends over 13 amino acids. Here the CDR3 reads CASLETANTEAFF. The DNA of the CDR3 is TGTGCCAGCTTGGAAACAGCTAACACTGAAGCTTTCTTT.

This rearrangement joins TRBV19 to TRBJ1-5, with 12 bases fitting TRBD1. V was clipped by 8 bases and J by 6 bases; unmatched bases: 11. The germline V gene has CDR1 LNHDA and CDR2 SQIVND (reference sequence). CDR3 length equals 16 residues. The DNA of the CDR3 is TGTGCCAGTTCCGGGACAGGGGGCCTTTTGCGTCAGCCCCAGCATTTT. This sequence encodes CASSGTGGLLRQPQHF.